The clone carrying this TCR beta chain was detected only a few times. A much larger clone differs from this one at a single base, so this may be a read error. Other DNA sequences from this sample encode an identical CDR3 as well. The CDR3 contains 15 residues. V gave up 10 bases and J gave up 5 bases, with 23 bases separating them. No patient received treatment before thyroid surgery. The sample belongs to a study of metastatic and nonmetastatic thyroid tumors. In the original workflow: A distant-metastasis classifier for papillary thyroid cancer was built using CDR3 differences across clinicopathological groups. TCRdb re-called the PCR reads through MiXCR. These V and J calls rely on TCRdb rather than the paper's analysis. Counted here are about 62,000 clones, just over 4% occurring once; the ten biggest clones make up around 20%.

The clonotype originates from a female donor with papillary thyroid cancer or a benign thyroid nodule (not recorded which). Some clones in this sample may be carry-over from other donors' samples. The J gene is TRBJ1-2, the V gene TRBV12-3 or TRBV12-4, with a weak D call TRBD1 (6 bases). The sample was blood. The CDR3 region has the DNA TGTGCCAACCCTTGGGGGGGCGAACGGAGATATGGCTACACCTTC. Residues: CANPWGGERRYGYTF.